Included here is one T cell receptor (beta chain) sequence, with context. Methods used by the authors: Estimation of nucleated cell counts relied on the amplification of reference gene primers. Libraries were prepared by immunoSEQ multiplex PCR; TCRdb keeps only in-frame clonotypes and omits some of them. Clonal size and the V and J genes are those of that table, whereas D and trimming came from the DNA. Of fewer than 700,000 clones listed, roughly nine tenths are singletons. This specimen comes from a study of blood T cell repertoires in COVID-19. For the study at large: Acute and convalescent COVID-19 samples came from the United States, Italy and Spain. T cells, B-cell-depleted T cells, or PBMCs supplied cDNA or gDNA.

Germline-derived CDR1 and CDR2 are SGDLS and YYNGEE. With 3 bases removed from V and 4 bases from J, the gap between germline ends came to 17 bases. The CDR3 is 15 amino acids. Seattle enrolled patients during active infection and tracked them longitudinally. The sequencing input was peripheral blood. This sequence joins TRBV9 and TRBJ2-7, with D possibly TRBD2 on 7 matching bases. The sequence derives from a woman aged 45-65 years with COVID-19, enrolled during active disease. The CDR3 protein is CASSEGGTVAYEQYF. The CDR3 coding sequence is TGTGCCAGCAGCGAGGGGGGGACGGTAGCTTACGAGCAGTACTTC.